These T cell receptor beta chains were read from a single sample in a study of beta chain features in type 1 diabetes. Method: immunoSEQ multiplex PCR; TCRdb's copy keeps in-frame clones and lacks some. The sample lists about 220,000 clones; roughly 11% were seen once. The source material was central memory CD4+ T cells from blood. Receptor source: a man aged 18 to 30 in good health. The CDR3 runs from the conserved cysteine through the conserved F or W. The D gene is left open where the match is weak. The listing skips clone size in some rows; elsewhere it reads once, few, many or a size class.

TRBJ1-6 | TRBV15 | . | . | TGTGCCACCAGCAGCTACCGCCTTTCACCCCTCCACTTT | CATSSYRLSPLHF
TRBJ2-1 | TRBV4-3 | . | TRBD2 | TGCGCCAGCAGCCGCTGGGGGGCGGGAGGGCCGTACAATGAGCAGTTCTTC | CASSRWGAGGPYNEQFF
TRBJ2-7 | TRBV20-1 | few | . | TGCAGTGCTATGGGTGTCTACGAGCAGTACTTC | CSAMGVYEQYF
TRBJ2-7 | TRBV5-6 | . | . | TGTGCCAGCAGCTTGGGTCCAGGATCCTACGAGCAGTACTTC | CASSLGPGSYEQYF
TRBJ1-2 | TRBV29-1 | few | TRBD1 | TGCAGCGGCGGGACAGTGGAGGGCTACACCTTC | CSGGTVEGYTF
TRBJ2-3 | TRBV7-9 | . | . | TGTACCAGCAGCTTGGCTCAGCGGGACATAGATACGCAGTATTTT | CTSSLAQRDIDTQYF
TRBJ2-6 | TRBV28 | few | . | TGTGCCAGCAGTGTCGACTCTGGGGCCAACGTCCTGACTTTC | CASSVDSGANVLTF
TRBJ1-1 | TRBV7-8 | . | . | TGTGCCAGCAGCTTAGGCGTCCTCGGGTACACTGAAGCTTTCTTT | CASSLGVLGYTEAFF
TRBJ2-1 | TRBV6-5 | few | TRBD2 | TGTGCCAGCAGTTATGCGGTAGCGGGAGGGAGGGATGAGCAGTTCTTC | CASSYAVAGGRDEQFF
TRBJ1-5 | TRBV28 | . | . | TGTGCCAGCAGTTCGGGGCCCCCGGGCCAGCCCCAGCATTTT | CASSSGPPGQPQHF
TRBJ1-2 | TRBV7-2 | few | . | TGTGCCAGCAGCGTCCGGACGGGAGGGTCTAACTATGGCTACACCTTC | CASSVRTGGSNYGYTF
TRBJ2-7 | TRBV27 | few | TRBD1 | TGTGCCAGCAGTGCCGGGACAGCGAAGGATTCCTACGAGCAGTACTTC | CASSAGTAKDSYEQYF
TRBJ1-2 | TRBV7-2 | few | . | TGTGCCAGCAGCTTAGTGGTTAGCTCCTATGGCTACACCTTC | CASSLVVSSYGYTF
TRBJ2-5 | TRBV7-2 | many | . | TGTGCCAGCAGCTCAATAGCGGTACAGCAAGAGACCCAGTACTTC | CASSSIAVQQETQYF
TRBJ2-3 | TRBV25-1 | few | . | TGTGCCAGCAGTCTCCATGGATCGGGGGGCGCAGATACGCAGTATTTT | CASSLHGSGGADTQYF
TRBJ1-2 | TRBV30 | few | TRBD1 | TGTGCCTGGAGTGTAACAGGGGCCCACTATGGCTACACCTTC | CAWSVTGAHYGYTF
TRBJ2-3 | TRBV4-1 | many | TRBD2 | TGCGCCAGCAGCTTACCTTCTCTTCGGACTAGCGGGGGTCGGACAGATACGCAGTATTTT | CASSLPSLRTSGGRTDTQYF
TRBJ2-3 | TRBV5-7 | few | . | TGTGCCAGCAACAACCGGGGAGACACAGATACGCAGTATTTT | CASNNRGDTDTQYF
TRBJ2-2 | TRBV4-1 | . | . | TGCGCCAGCAGCCATGGTCTGGGCGGGGTGAACACCGGGGAGCTGTTTTTT | CASSHGLGGVNTGELFF
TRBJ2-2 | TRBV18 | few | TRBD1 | TGTGCCAGCTCACCGACAGGGGGTTTCGACGGGGAGCTGTTTTTT | CASSPTGGFDGELFF
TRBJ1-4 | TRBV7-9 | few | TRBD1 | TGTGCCAGCAGCTCCGGGACAGGGGATGAAAAACTGTTTTTT | CASSSGTGDEKLFF
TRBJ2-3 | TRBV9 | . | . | TGTGCCAGCAGCGACACTAGCATCACAGATACGCAGTATTTT | CASSDTSITDTQYF
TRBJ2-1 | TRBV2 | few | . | TGTGCCAGCAGTGCCCAAAGTTGGGGAGATGAGCAGTTCTTC | CASSAQSWGDEQFF
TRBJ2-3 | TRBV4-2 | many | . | TGTGCCAGCAGCCCCCAACTAGGGACCACGCAGTATTTT | CASSPQLGTTQYF
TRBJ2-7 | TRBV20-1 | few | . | TGCAGTGCGGTTAGGGACCACGAGCAGTACTTC | CSAVRDHEQYF
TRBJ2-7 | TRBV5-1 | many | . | TGCGCCAGCAGCCGAGAGGGCTACGAGCAGTACTTC | CASSREGYEQYF
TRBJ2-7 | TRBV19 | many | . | TGTGCCAGTAGTACAACGGGACCGAGCTCGGTGGAGCAGTACTTC | CASSTTGPSSVEQYF
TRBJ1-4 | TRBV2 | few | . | TGTGCCAGCAGTGAAAGGTCAGGTTTGAGGAAACTGTTTTTT | CASSERSGLRKLFF
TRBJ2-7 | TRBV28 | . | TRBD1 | TGTGCCAGCAGTTTAAGCGACAGGGTATACGAGCAGTACTTC | CASSLSDRVYEQYF
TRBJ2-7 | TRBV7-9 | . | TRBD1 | TGTGCCAGCAATCTTCCGGGACAGGGGTCTTCCGAGCAGTACTTC | CASNLPGQGSSEQYF
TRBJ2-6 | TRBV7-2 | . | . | TGTGCCAGCAGCTCCCTTCTAGTCCGGGTGAGGGCCAACGTCCTGACTTTC | CASSSLLVRVRANVLTF
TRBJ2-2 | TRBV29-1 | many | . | TGCAGCGTTGAGAATAGGGTGAACACCGGGGAGCTGTTTTTT | CSVENRVNTGELFF
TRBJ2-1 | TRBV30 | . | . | TGTGCCTGGAGTGTAAGGTATGAGCAGTTCTTC | CAWSVRYEQFF
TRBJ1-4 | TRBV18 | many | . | TGTGCCAGCTCACCACAGGGGTTTGGGGAAAAACTGTTTTTT | CASSPQGFGEKLFF
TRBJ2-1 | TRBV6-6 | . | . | TGTGCCAGCAGCTTAGACGGATCCTACAATGAGCAGTTCTTC | CASSLDGSYNEQFF
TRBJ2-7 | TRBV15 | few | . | TGTGCCACCAGCAGAGAGAGGGGGATAGGCGAGCAGTACTTC | CATSRERGIGEQYF
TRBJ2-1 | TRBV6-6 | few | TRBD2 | TGTGCCAGCAGTTATTTCCGGACTAGCGGGAGTGGTGAGCAGTTCTTC | CASSYFRTSGSGEQFF
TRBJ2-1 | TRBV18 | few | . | TGTGCCAGCTCACCTGACTCCGGCGGTGAGCAGTTCTTC | CASSPDSGGEQFF
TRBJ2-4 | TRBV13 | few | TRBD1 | TGTGCCAGCAGCGACTCTAGACAGGGGGTTAAGGTGAGGGACTTC | CASSDSRQGVKVRDF
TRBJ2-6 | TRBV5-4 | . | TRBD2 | TGTGCCAGCAGCTCGATCACCCCTAGCGGGGCCGGGGCCAACGTCCTGACTTTC | CASSSITPSGAGANVLTF
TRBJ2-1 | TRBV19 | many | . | TGTGCCAGTAGTATAGGACGGAACAATGAGCAGTTCTTC | CASSIGRNNEQFF
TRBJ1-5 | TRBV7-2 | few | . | TGTGCCAGCAGCTGGGGATCCACAAACAATCAGCCCCAGCATTTT | CASSWGSTNNQPQHF
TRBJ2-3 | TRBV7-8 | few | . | TGTGCCAGCAGCTTAGCTACTTTCGCAGATACGCAGTATTTT | CASSLATFADTQYF
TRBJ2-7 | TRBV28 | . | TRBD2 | TGTGCCAGCAGTTGGGAGCTAGCGGGAGGCAGGGAGCAGTACTTC | CASSWELAGGREQYF
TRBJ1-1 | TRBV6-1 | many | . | TGTGCCAGCAGTGTTCTAAGAGTCACTGAAGCTTTCTTT | CASSVLRVTEAFF
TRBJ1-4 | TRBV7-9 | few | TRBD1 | TGTGCCAGCAGCTCCTCCGGGACAGGGTCGGCGATGAAACTGTTTTTT | CASSSSGTGSAMKLFF
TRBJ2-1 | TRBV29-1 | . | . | TGCAGCGTTGCTAGGGGCTCCTACAATGAGCAGTTCTTC | CSVARGSYNEQFF
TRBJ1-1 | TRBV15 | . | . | TGTGCCACCAGCAGAGATCGCCACTCCCCAATTAAAGCTTTCTTT | CATSRDRHSPIKAFF
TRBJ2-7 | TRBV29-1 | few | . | TGCAGCGGGACCGGCCCCGGCTACGAGCAGTACTTC | CSGTGPGYEQYF
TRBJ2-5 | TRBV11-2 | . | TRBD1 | TGTGCCAGCAGCTTTCAGGGGGCGCTGGGAGAGACCCAGTACTTC | CASSFQGALGETQYF
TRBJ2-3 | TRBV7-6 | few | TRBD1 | TGTGCCAGCAGCCTAGGACAGGGCACAGATACGCAGTATTTT | CASSLGQGTDTQYF